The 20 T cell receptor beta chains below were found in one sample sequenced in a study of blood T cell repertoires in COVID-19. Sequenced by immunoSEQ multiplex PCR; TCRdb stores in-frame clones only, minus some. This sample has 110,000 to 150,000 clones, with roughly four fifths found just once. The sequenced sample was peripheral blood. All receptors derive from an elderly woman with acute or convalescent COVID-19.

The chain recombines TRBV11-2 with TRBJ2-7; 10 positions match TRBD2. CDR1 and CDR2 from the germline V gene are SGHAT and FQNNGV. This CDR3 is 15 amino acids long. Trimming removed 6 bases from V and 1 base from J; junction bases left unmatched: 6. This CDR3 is CASRTSGRGSYEQYF. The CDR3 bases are TGTGCCAGCAGGACAAGCGGGAGGGGTTCCTACGAGCAGTACTTC.

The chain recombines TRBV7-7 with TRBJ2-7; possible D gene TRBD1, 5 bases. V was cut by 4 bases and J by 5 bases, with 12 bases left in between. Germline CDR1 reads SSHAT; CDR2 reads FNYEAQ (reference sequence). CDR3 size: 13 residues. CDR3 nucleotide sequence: TGTGCCAGCAGCTCGGATCAGGGTGACGAGCAGTACTTC. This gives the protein CASSSDQGDEQYF.

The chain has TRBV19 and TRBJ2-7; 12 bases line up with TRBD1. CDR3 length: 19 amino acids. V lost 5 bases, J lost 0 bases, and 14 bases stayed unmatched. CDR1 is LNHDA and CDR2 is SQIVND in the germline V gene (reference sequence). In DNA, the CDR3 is TGTGCCAGTAGTGTCCCGATGGGACAGGGGGCGAGGGGCTCCTACGAGCAGTACTTC. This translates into CASSVPMGQGARGSYEQYF.

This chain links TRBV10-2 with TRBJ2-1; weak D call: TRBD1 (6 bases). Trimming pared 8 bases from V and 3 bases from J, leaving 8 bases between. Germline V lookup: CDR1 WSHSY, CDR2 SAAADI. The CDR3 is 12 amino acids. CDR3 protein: CASRDNYNEQFF. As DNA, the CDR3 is TGCGCCAGCCGGGACAACTACAATGAGCAGTTCTTC.

The CDR3 region is CASRWGSSSYEQYF. DNA of the CDR3: TGTGCCAGCCGCTGGGGCTCTAGCTCCTACGAGCAGTACTTC. This chain joins TRBV25-1 and TRBJ2-7, with D possibly being TRBD1 (5 bases). CDR1 and CDR2 from the germline V gene are MGHDK and SYGVNS. This CDR3 contains 14 residues. Trimming removed 8 bases from V and 0 bases from J, with 14 bases in between.

The CDR3 spells CASSLRAGGYGYTF. DNA for the CDR3: TGTGCCAGCAGCTTACGAGCCGGGGGCTATGGCTACACCTTC. The rearrangement uses TRBV7-2 and TRBJ1-2; perhaps TRBD1 as D (5 bases). This CDR3 spans 14 amino acids. Per the germline V gene, CDR1 is SGHTA and CDR2 is FQGNSA. Trimming left V 2 bases short and J 4 bases short, with 11 bases between.

The CDR3 is CASSQDWRQGVVMNTEAFF. CDR3 sequence (DNA): TGCGCCAGCAGCCAAGATTGGAGACAGGGGGTTGTGATGAACACTGAAGCTTTCTTT. The rearrangement uses TRBV4-1 and TRBJ1-1, with 9 bases aligning to TRBD1. J was trimmed by 0 bases and V by 0 bases; bases with no gene match: 11. The germline gives CDR1 MGHRA, CDR2 YSYEKL. The CDR3 is 19 residues long.

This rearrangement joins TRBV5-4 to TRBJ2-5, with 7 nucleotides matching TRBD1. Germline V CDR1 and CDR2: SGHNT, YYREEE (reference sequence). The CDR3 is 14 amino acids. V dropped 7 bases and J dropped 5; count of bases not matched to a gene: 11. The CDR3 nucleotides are TGTGCCAGCGGGTCTCGACAGGGTCGTGAGACCCAGTACTTC. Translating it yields CASGSRQGRETQYF.

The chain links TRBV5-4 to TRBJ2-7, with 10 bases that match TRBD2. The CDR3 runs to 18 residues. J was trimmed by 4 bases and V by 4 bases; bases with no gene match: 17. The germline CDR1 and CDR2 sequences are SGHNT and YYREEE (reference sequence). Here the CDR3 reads CASSARSGGAVRRYEQYF. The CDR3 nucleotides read TGTGCCAGCAGCGCCCGGAGCGGGGGGGCCGTTAGGCGGTACGAGCAGTACTTC.

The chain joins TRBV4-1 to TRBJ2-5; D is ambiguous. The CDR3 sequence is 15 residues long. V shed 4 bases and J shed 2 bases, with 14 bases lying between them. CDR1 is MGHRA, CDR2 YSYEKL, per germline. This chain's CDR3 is CASSRGGVGQETQYF. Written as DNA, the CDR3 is TGCGCCAGCAGCCGAGGCGGCGTAGGTCAAGAGACCCAGTACTTC.

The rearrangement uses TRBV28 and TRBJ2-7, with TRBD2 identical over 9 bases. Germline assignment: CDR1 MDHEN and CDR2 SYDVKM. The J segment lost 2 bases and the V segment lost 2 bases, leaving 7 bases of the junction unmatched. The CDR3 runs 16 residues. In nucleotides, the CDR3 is TGTGCCAGCAGTTTACCGAAGCGGGAGGTCACCTACGAGCAGTACTTC. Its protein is CASSLPKREVTYEQYF.

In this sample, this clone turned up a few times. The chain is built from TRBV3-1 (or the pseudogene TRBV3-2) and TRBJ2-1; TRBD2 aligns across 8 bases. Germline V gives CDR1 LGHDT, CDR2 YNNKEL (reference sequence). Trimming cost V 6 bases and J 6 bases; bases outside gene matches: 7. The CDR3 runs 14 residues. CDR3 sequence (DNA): TGTGCCAGCAGTATAGCGGGGTCGCGCAATGAGCAGTTCTTC. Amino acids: CASSIAGSRNEQFF.

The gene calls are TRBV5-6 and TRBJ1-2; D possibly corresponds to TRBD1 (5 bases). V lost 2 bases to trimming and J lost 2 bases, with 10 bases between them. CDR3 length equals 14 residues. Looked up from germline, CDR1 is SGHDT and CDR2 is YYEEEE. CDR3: CASSLSSGNYGYTF. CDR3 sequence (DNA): TGTGCCAGCAGCTTATCGTCAGGGAACTATGGCTACACCTTC.

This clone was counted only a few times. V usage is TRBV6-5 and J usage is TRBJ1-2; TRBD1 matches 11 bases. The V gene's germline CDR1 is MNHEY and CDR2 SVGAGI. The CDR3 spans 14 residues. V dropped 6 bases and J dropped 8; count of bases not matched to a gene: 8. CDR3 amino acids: CASRRTGGEQGYTF. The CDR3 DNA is TGTGCCAGCAGACGGACAGGGGGCGAACAAGGCTACACCTTC.

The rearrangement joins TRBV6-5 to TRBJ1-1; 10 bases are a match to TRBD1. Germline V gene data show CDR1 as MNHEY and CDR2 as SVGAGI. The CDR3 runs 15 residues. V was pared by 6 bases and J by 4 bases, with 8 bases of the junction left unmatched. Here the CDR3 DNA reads TGTGCCAGCAGCGGGGACAGGGGACAGAGCACTGAAGCTTTCTTT. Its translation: CASSGDRGQSTEAFF.

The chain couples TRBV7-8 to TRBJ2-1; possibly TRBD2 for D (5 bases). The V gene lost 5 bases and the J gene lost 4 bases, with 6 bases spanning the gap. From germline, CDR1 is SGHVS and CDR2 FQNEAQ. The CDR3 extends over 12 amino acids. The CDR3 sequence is CASSRTYNEQFF. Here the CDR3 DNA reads TGTGCCAGCAGCAGGACTTACAATGAGCAGTTCTTC. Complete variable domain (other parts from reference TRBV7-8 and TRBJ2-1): GAGVSQSPRYKVAKRGQDVALRCDPISGHVSLFWYQQALGQGPEFLTYFQNEAQLDKSGLPSDRFFAERPEGSVSTLKIQRTQQEDSAVYLCASSRTYNEQFFGPGTRLTVL.

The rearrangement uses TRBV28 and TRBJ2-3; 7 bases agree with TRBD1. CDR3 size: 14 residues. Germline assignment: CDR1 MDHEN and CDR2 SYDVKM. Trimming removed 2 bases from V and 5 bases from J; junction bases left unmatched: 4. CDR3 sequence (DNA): TGTGCCAGCAGTTTAGAGGGACAGATAGATACGCAGTATTTT. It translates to CASSLEGQIDTQYF.

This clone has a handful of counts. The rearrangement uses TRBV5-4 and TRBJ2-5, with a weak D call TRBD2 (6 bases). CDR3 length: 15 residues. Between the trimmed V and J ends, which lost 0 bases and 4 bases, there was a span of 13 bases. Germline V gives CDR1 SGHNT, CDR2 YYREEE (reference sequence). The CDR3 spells CASSLAGTGAETQYF. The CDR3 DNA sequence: TGTGCCAGCAGCTTGGCCGGGACGGGAGCAGAGACCCAGTACTTC.

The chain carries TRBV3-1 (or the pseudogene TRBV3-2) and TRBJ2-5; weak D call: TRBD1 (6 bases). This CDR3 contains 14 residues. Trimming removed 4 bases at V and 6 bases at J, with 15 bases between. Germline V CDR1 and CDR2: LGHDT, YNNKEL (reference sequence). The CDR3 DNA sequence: TGTGCCAGCAGCCGAGAGGACAGAATGCAGACCCAGTACTTC. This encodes CASSREDRMQTQYF.

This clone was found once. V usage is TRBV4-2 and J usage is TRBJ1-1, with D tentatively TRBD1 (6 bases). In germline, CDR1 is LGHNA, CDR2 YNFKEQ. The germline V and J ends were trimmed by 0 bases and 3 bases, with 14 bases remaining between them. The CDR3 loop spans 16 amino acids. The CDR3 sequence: CASSQDRTVVDTEAFF. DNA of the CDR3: TGTGCCAGCAGCCAAGATCGGACAGTCGTAGACACTGAAGCTTTCTTT.